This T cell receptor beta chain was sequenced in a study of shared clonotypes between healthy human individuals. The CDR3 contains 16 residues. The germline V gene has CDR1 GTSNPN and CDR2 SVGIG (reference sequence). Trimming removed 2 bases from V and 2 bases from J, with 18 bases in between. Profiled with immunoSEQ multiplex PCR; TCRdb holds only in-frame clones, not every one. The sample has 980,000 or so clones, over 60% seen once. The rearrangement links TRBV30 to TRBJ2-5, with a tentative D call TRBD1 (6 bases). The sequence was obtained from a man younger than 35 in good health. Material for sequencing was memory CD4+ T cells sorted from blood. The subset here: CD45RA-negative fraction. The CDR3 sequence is CAWSSPFRGRQETQYF. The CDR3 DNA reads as TGTGCCTGGAGTTCCCCCTTTAGGGGGAGACAAGAGACCCAGTACTTC.